This T cell receptor beta chain was profiled in a study of shared clonotypes between healthy human individuals. Study in general: Used for every donor were three CD4 naive, three CD4 memory, two CD8 naive and one CD8 memory plate.

The CDR3 is 14 amino acids. V was clipped by 2 bases and J by 6 bases; unmatched bases: 2. Germline CDR1 is ENHRY and CDR2 is SYGVKD. Investigators divided CD4+ cells into CD45RA+ naive and CD45RA-negative memory subsets. Turning to this clone: Its matching antigen is unknown.

Per the original methods: Sequence data from immunoSEQ were junction-only and lacked quality scores; consequently, filtering differed. This table comes from immunoSEQ multiplex PCR, and its TCRdb copy is limited to in-frame clones, with some not included. D and trimming come from the DNA, and the V and J calls and clone size come from that table. The table lists approximately 2.1 million clones, about 92% of them singletons, with about 0.41% in the top ten. General study results and limits: Approximately 4.6% of naive CD4 clonotypes were shared across a handful of donors.

The source of this sequence is a man between 18 and 29 years old in good health. Some clones in this sample may be carry-over from other donors' samples. Sequenced sample: naive CD4+ T cells from PBMCs. Subset defined: CD45RA+ positively selected. This chain connects TRBV10-3 to TRBJ1-5; the match to TRBD1 covers 9 bases. The CDR3, as DNA: TGTGCCATCAGTGAGGGACAGGGGCGTCAGCCCCAGCATTTT. Protein product: CAISEGQGRQPQHF.